Presented here are 10 T cell receptor beta chains from one specimen sequenced in a study of read filtering for tumor transcriptome and immune sequencing. From roughly 400 ng of RNA, a library with molecular barcoded alpha/delta and beta/gamma adaptors was made. TCRdb recomputed calls from the reads with MiXCR, one row per CDR3 protein. Among about 47,000 distinct CDR3 sequences, 12% were seen once, and the ten largest hold about 15%. The source material was a population of CD138-negative cells sorted from bone marrow. The receptors shown here come from a donor over 35 with multiple myeloma.

This clonotype was picked up a small number of times. This may arise from a read error, as a much more abundant clone is one base away. The chain links TRBV5-1 to TRBJ1-1, with TRBD1 matching over 7 bases. The CDR3 spans 16 residues. The V gene's germline CDR1 is SGHRS and CDR2 YFSETQ. The CDR3 sequence is CASSLNNRGPNTDAFF. The CDR3 DNA follows: TGCGCCAGCAGCTTAAATAACAGGGGACCGAACACTGACGCTTTCTTT.

This clonotype was counted many times. CDR3 sequence reads: CASRTGTGGNSPLHF. CDR3 sequence (DNA): TGTGCCAGCAGAACCGGGACAGGCGGTAATTCACCCCTCCACTTT. The V gene is TRBV12-3 or TRBV12-4, the J gene TRBJ1-6; TRBD1 aligns across 8 bases. CDR3 length equals 15 residues. V lost 6 bases and J lost 6; bases outside the gene matches: 7.

This sequence joins TRBV14 and TRBJ2-1; D not resolved. Germline V gives CDR1 SGHDN, CDR2 FVKESK. CDR3 length: 15 amino acids. Trimming took off 0 bases at V and 15 bases at J, with 21 bases between the two ends. The CDR3 DNA sequence: TGTGCCAGCAGCCAAGATCGGCGCTCCTACGATGGGCGGTTCTTC. Translation: CASSQDRRSYDGRFF.

The V call is TRBV18, the J call TRBJ2-7; D remains unclear. The germline CDR1 and CDR2 sequences are KGHSH and LQKENI. V lost 4 bases and J lost 3, with 10 bases in between. The CDR3 consists of 13 residues. This chain's CDR3 is CASSLRLDYEQYF. In DNA form, the CDR3 reads TGTGCCAGCTCACTCAGACTGGACTACGAGCAGTACTTC.

This clonotype is a singleton in its sample. Being one base from a much bigger clone, this may be a read error. V is TRBV6-2 or TRBV6-3 and J is TRBJ2-5, with D tentatively TRBD2 (5 bases). The CDR3 extends over 13 amino acids. V was cut by 6 bases and J by 3 bases, with 11 bases left in between. The germline gives CDR1 MNHEY, CDR2 SVGEGT. The CDR3 region has the DNA TGTGCCAGCAGAGAGGACTTGAAAGAGACCCAGTACTTC. This codes for CASREDLKETQYF.

This clonotype was observed many times. This chain connects TRBV5-1 to TRBJ2-7, with D tentatively TRBD1 (6 bases). This CDR3 has 12 residues. CDR1 SGHRS and CDR2 YFSETQ come from the germline V gene. Trimming removed 5 bases at V and 6 bases at J, with 12 bases between. The CDR3: CASSFEGVEQYF. The CDR3 coding sequence is TGCGCCAGCAGTTTCGAGGGGGTCGAGCAGTACTTC.

This clonotype was seen ten or more times. The chain uses TRBV5-1 and TRBJ2-7; no clear D. The CDR3 consists of 13 residues. CDR1 and CDR2 from the germline V gene are SGHRS and YFSETQ. Trimming removed 0 bases from V and 2 bases from J, with 6 bases in between. For the CDR3, the DNA is TGCGCCAGCAGCTTGGACAGAACCTACGAGCAGTACTTC. Translation: CASSLDRTYEQYF.

Ten or more counts support this clonotype. The J gene is TRBJ2-2, the V gene TRBV18; possibly TRBD2 for D (5 bases). CDR1 and CDR2 from the germline V gene are KGHSH and LQKENI. Trimming stripped 0 bases from V and 7 bases from J, with 18 bases between. The CDR3 runs 17 residues. Here the CDR3 reads CASSPPRSGLRGGELFF. The DNA for the CDR3 is TGTGCCAGCTCACCACCGCGTTCCGGACTTCGGGGCGGGGAGCTGTTTTTT. The full variable domain, with the rest looked up from reference TRBV18 and TRBJ2-2, is NAGVMQNPRHLVRRRGQEARLRCSPMKGHSHVYWYRQLPEEGLKFMVYLQKENIIDESGMPKERFSAEFPKEGPSILRIQQVVRGDSAAYFCASSPPRSGLRGGELFFGEGSRLTVL.

The chain has TRBV27 and TRBJ2-1; 14 bases align to TRBD2. With 4 bases clipped from V and 9 bases from J, the junction kept 2 bases outside the gene matches. The germline V gene encodes CDR1 MNHEY and CDR2 SMNVEV (reference sequence). This CDR3 has 14 amino acids. CDR3 protein: CASSSGLAGGEQFF. The CDR3 coding sequence is TGTGCCAGCAGTTCTGGACTAGCGGGAGGTGAGCAGTTCTTC.

On this clonotype: A much larger clone differs by one base, so this may be a read error. The genes are TRBV7-6 and TRBJ2-5, with a tentative D call TRBD1 (6 bases). The CDR3 sequence is 15 residues long. Germline V CDR1 and CDR2: SGHVS, FNYEAQ. DNA for the CDR3: TGTGCCAGCAGCTCCCCACACCTTAAGGGGGAGACCCAGCACTTC. It yields the protein CASSSPHLKGETQHF.